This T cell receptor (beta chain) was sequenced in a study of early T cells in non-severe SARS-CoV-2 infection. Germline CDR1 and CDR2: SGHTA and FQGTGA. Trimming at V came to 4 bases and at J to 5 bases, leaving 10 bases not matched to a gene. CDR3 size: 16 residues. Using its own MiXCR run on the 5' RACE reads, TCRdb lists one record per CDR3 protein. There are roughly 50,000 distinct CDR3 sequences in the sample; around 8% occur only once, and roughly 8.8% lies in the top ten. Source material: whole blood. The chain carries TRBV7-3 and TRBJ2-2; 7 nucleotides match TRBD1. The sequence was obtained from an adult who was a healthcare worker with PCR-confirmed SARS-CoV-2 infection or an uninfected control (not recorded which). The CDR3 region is CASSYGNRGSTGELFF. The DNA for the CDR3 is TGTGCCAGCAGCTACGGGAACAGGGGTTCGACCGGGGAGCTGTTTTTT.